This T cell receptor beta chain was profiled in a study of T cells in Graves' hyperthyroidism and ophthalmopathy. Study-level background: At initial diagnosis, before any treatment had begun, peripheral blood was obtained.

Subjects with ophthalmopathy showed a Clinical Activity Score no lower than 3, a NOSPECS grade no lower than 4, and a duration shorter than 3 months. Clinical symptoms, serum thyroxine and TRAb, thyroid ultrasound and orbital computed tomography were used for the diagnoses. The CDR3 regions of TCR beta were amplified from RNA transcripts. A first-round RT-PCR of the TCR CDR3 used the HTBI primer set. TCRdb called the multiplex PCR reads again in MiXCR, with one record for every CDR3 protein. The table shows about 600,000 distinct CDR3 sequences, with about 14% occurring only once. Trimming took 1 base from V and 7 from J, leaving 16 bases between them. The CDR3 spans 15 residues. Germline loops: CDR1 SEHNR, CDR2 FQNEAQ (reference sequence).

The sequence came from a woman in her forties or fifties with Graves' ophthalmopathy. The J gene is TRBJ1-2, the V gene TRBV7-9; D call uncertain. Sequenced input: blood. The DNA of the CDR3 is TGTGCCAGCAGCTTAGATGCCAGTTCCTCGGGTGGCTACACCTTC. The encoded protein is CASSLDASSSGGYTF. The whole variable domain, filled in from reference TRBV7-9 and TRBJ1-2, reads DTGVSQNPRHKITKRGQNVTFRCDPISEHNRLYWYRQTLGQGPEFLTYFQNEAQLEKSRLLSDRFSAERPKGSFSTLEIQRTEQGDSAMYLCASSLDASSSGGYTFGSGTRLTVV.